This TCR beta chain was documented in a study of neurological immune-mediated disorders. Study-level findings and limits: TCR clonal expansion peaked in HTLV-1-associated myelopathy patients and was lowest in multiple sclerosis patients.

5'RACE with 10-nucleotide random UMIs produced the cDNA. TCRdb used MiXCR to reprocess the 5' RACE reads, holding one entry per CDR3 protein. The sample has some 49,000 distinct CDR3 sequences; about a tenth are singletons. This clonotype has at least ten counts. Its target is unknown. This sample's time point: longitudinal time-point 1 (baseline). Unsorted libraries were prepared from 2 million PBMCs that had been stored at -80 C. The V segment lost 5 bases and the J segment 8 bases; nucleotides outside the gene matches: 20. Germline CDR1 reads MGHRA; CDR2 reads YSYEKL. This CDR3 has 17 residues. This TCR came from a woman aged 40-49 years in good health. Specimen: PBMCs. The genes are TRBV4-1 and TRBJ1-2, with 7 positions matching TRBD1. CDR3: CASSYPGQNHPRGGYTF. The CDR3 nucleotides are TGCGCCAGCAGCTACCCGGGACAGAACCATCCCAGGGGAGGCTACACCTTC.